Described below is a single TCR beta chain sequence and its context. This sample includes further DNA sequences coding for the same CDR3. The genomic DNA of each subset was split evenly across several immunoSEQ plates. Sequencing used immunoSEQ multiplex PCR; TCRdb keeps in-frame clones, though not all of them. In the table there are about 1.1 million clones, 75% to 80% of which are singletons. This entry comes from a study of shared clonotypes between healthy human individuals. Overall study context: The composition of the donors was a couple of women and a few men aged 18 to 49. Three plates each covered CD4 naive and memory; CD8 naive two, CD8 memory one.

The germline V gene has CDR1 SGHRS and CDR2 YFSETQ. V lost 0 bases and J lost 0, with 8 bases in between. CDR3 length: 15 residues. The V and J genes are TRBV5-1 and TRBJ2-3, with D uncertain. Sequenced sample: memory CD4+ T cells from PBMCs. Subset given: CD45RA-negative fraction. The receptor was derived from a young man in good health. Some clones in this sample may be carry-over from other donors' samples. CDR3: CASSLVAASTDTQYF. The CDR3 bases are TGCGCCAGCAGCTTGGTGGCAGCTAGCACAGATACGCAGTATTTT.